This passage covers 27 T cell receptor beta chains from one sample sequenced in a study of cytomegalovirus exposure and HLA in healthy donors. Generated by immunoSEQ multiplex PCR, the TCRdb table keeps only in-frame clones and is missing some. The table includes 90,000 to 150,000 clones, about 82% detected once. The sequenced sample was PBMCs. All receptors derive from a man between 18 and 35 years old in good health and CMV-seronegative.

This chain uses TRBV5-6 with TRBJ1-1; no definite D call. From germline, CDR1 is SGHDT and CDR2 YYEEEE. The ends were cut back, 0 bases at V and 3 bases at J, with 12 bases in the middle. This CDR3 spans 15 amino acids. CDR3 sequence (DNA): TGTGCCAGCAGCTTGGGAAGTACAGCGGACACTGAAGCTTTCTTT. Translating it yields CASSLGSTADTEAFF.

The rearrangement links TRBV19 to TRBJ2-2; D is unclear. V was clipped by 5 bases and J by 1 base, with 11 bases between them. CDR1 and CDR2 (germline): LNHDA, SQIVND (reference sequence). This CDR3 has 15 amino acids. The CDR3 is CASSRQTVNTGELFF. The DNA for the CDR3 is TGTGCCAGTAGTCGCCAGACTGTGAACACCGGGGAGCTGTTTTTT.

V gene TRBV6-5 combines with J gene TRBJ2-7; D is possibly TRBD2 (6 bases). CDR3 length: 15 residues. The germline CDR1 and CDR2 sequences are MNHEY and SVGAGI. V dropped 5 bases and J dropped 3 bases, with 17 bases sitting between them. Here the CDR3 reads CASSPRPTGLYEQYF. CDR3 nucleotide sequence: TGTGCCAGCAGTCCACGCCCGACGGGACTCTACGAGCAGTACTTC.

The V gene is TRBV6-1, the J gene TRBJ1-1; no reliable D call. V dropped 0 bases and J dropped 7 bases, with 9 bases sitting between them. From germline, CDR1 is MNHNS and CDR2 SASEGT. The CDR3 covers 13 residues. The CDR3 spells CASSEARQSEAFF. The CDR3 region has the DNA TGTGCCAGCAGTGAAGCGCGGCAGAGTGAAGCTTTCTTT.

The rearrangement links TRBV19 to TRBJ2-2; 7 nucleotides line up with TRBD2. J gave up 5 bases and V 5 bases, and 11 bases lay outside the gene matches. There are 16 residues in the CDR3. The V gene's germline CDR1 is LNHDA and CDR2 SQIVND (reference sequence). The CDR3: CASSPRRESYTGELFF. The CDR3 nucleotides read TGTGCCAGTAGTCCTAGGCGGGAGAGTTATACCGGGGAGCTGTTTTTT.

The V gene is TRBV7-9, the J gene TRBJ2-1, with 8 bases lining up with TRBD1. The CDR3 extends over 15 amino acids. Germline trimming cut 4 bases from V and 3 bases from J; bases unmatched to any gene: 5. Germline CDR1 and CDR2: SEHNR and FQNEAQ (reference sequence). The CDR3 region is CASSSEQGVYNEQFF. The CDR3 DNA reads as TGTGCCAGCAGCTCAGAACAGGGGGTCTACAATGAGCAGTTCTTC. Based on the CDR3 plus reference TRBV7-9 and TRBJ2-1, the full variable domain is DTGVSQNPRHKITKRGQNVTFRCDPISEHNRLYWYRQTLGQGPEFLTYFQNEAQLEKSRLLSDRFSAERPKGSFSTLEIQRTEQGDSAMYLCASSSEQGVYNEQFFGPGTRLTVL.

The V and J genes are TRBV30 and TRBJ1-2; D ambiguous. CDR1 GTSNPN and CDR2 SVGIG come from the germline V gene (reference sequence). The CDR3 is 13 amino acids. The germline V and J ends were trimmed by 4 bases and 6 bases, with 15 bases remaining between them. Written as DNA, the CDR3 is TGTGCCTGGAATAAAGGAGTAGGAGATGGCTACACCTTC. Protein product: CAWNKGVGDGYTF.

The chain recombines TRBV7-9 with TRBJ1-1; 9 bases are shared with TRBD1. CDR3 length: 16 residues. Losses at the gene ends were 5 bases for V and 4 bases for J; bases not matched to a gene: 11. Germline V CDR1 and CDR2: SEHNR, FQNEAQ (reference sequence). CDR3 amino acids: CASSPILGQGITEAFF. DNA for the CDR3: TGTGCCAGCAGCCCAATTCTTGGACAGGGGATCACTGAAGCTTTCTTT.

The chain carries TRBV15 and TRBJ1-5, with D unclear. The CDR3 covers 15 residues. V was clipped by 8 bases and J by 3 bases, with 17 bases between them. The V gene's germline CDR1 is LNHNV and CDR2 YYDKDF (reference sequence). CDR3 DNA: TGTGCCACCCGAAAACAGAGAGAACCCAATCAGCCCCAGCATTTT. Translating gives CATRKQREPNQPQHF.

The chain couples TRBV27 to TRBJ1-1; D gene unclear. Germline assignment: CDR1 MNHEY and CDR2 SMNVEV (reference sequence). Trimming removed 2 bases from V and 9 bases from J, with 13 bases in between. The CDR3 sequence is 13 residues long. CDR3: CASSLRTAAQAFF. The CDR3 DNA reads TGTGCCAGCAGTTTACGTACAGCGGCGCAAGCTTTCTTT.

The rearrangement joins TRBV10-1 to TRBJ2-7; TRBD1 agrees at 9 bases. V shed 2 bases and J 5 bases; nucleotides not matched to a gene: 4. The CDR3 extends over 14 amino acids. Looked up from germline, CDR1 is WNHNN and CDR2 is SYGVQD (reference sequence). The CDR3 DNA is TGCGCCAGCAGTGAGCCGGACAGGGGCGACGAGCAGTACTTC. As protein: CASSEPDRGDEQYF.

This clone was observed a handful of times. This chain links TRBV6-4 with TRBJ2-7; D uncertain. The CDR3 totals 10 residues. The germline V gene encodes CDR1 MRHNA and CDR2 SNTAGT. The V and J ends lost 4 bases and 5 bases respectively, with 3 bases between them. DNA for the CDR3: TGTGCCAGCAGTGCTCACGAGCAGTACTTC. Translation: CASSAHEQYF.

This chain uses TRBV5-1 with TRBJ2-7; a weak D match, TRBD2 (6 bases). V was clipped by 0 bases and J by 6 bases, with 7 bases between them. Germline CDR1 is SGHRS and CDR2 is YFSETQ. The CDR3 sequence is 12 residues long. For the CDR3, the DNA is TGCGCCAGCAGCTTGGACGGGAGCGAGCAGTACTTC. Its protein product is CASSLDGSEQYF.

This clone was seen more than once but under ten times. The rearrangement joins TRBV7-9 to TRBJ1-2; 7 nucleotides align to TRBD1. The CDR3 length is 16 residues. Germline V gene data show CDR1 as SEHNR and CDR2 as FQNEAQ (reference sequence). V lost 8 bases and J lost 4; bases outside the gene matches: 16. The CDR3 coding sequence is TGTGCCAGCGGACGACCGATGGGACAGAAGATCTATGGCTACACCTTC. Protein: CASGRPMGQKIYGYTF.

The chain has TRBV6-1 and TRBJ2-5; 7 bases map to TRBD2. The CDR3 loop spans 13 amino acids. Germline V gene lookup returns CDR1 MNHNS and CDR2 SASEGT. Trimming cost V 4 bases and J 5 bases; bases outside gene matches: 4. The CDR3 loop is CASSVSGRETQYF. CDR3 in DNA: TGTGCCAGCAGTGTCTCCGGGAGGGAGACCCAGTACTTC.

This rearrangement joins TRBV10-3 to TRBJ2-2; a weak D match, TRBD1 (5 bases). CDR1 and CDR2 (germline): ENHRY, SYGVKD. Trimming left V 4 bases short and J 4 bases short, with 13 bases between. The CDR3 spans 15 residues. CDR3: CAISGKGAPTGELFF. In DNA form, the CDR3 reads TGTGCCATCAGTGGTAAAGGGGCACCCACCGGGGAGCTGTTTTTT.

Only one count was recorded for this clone. This rearrangement joins TRBV2 to TRBJ2-7, with 8 bases fitting TRBD1. Losses at the gene ends were 6 bases for V and 5 bases for J; bases not matched to a gene: 9. This CDR3 spans 14 amino acids. Per germline, CDR1 SNHLY and CDR2 FYNNEI. The CDR3 DNA sequence: TGTGCCAGCAGCTCCTGGACAGGGCGTGACGAGCAGTACTTC. It yields the protein CASSSWTGRDEQYF.

The chain uses TRBV19 and TRBJ1-2; no definite D call. The CDR3 extends over 13 amino acids. CDR1 is LNHDA, CDR2 SQIVND, per germline (reference sequence). The germline V and J ends were trimmed by 4 bases and 5 bases, with 11 bases remaining between them. As DNA, the CDR3 is TGTGCCAGTAGTACCCGGGGTCGGTATGGCTACACCTTC. This translates into CASSTRGRYGYTF.

This chain uses TRBV6-1 with TRBJ1-1; D ambiguous. The CDR3 sequence is 13 residues long. Trimming left V 6 bases short and J 0 bases short, with 8 bases between. Germline-derived CDR1 and CDR2 are MNHNS and SASEGT. The CDR3 loop is CASRFEMNTEAFF. Written as DNA, the CDR3 is TGTGCCAGCAGGTTCGAGATGAACACTGAAGCTTTCTTT.

This clone was observed a single time. This chain uses TRBV18 with TRBJ2-3; 10 bases match TRBD1. CDR3 length: 15 amino acids. V shed 3 bases and J 1 base; nucleotides not matched to a gene: 1. Germline loops: CDR1 KGHSH, CDR2 LQKENI. CDR3 in DNA: TGTGCCAGCTCACCCGGGACAGGGGGCACAGATACGCAGTATTTT. This translates into CASSPGTGGTDTQYF.

This clone has only one observation. CDR3 sequence reads: CASSGEGFIAKNIQYF. The CDR3 DNA follows: TGTGCCAGCAGTGGGGAGGGGTTTATAGCCAAAAACATTCAGTACTTC. The chain employs TRBV2 and TRBJ2-4; 7 bases line up with TRBD2. This CDR3 contains 16 residues. The V and J ends lost 4 bases and 0 bases, in that order; junction bases with no gene match: 6. Germline CDR1 and CDR2: SNHLY and FYNNEI.

The V call is TRBV2, the J call TRBJ1-2, with a possible D match to TRBD1 (6 bases). The CDR3 is 16 amino acids. The germline V and J ends were trimmed by 8 bases and 4 bases, with 23 bases remaining between them. The germline V gene encodes CDR1 SNHLY and CDR2 FYNNEI. In DNA, the CDR3 is TGTGCCAGCTCAAGGGGGGGGACGCAGTCTACCTATGGCTACACCTTC. It specifies CASSRGGTQSTYGYTF.

V gene TRBV27 combines with J gene TRBJ1-1; D perhaps matches TRBD1 (5 bases). Per germline, CDR1 MNHEY and CDR2 SMNVEV (reference sequence). This CDR3 region has 15 residues. Trimming stripped 5 bases from V and 2 bases from J, with 15 bases between. The CDR3 reads CASSKTGVINTEAFF. The CDR3 DNA follows: TGTGCCAGCAGTAAAACAGGAGTAATAAACACTGAAGCTTTCTTT.

V and J are TRBV11-2 and TRBJ1-6; 10 nucleotides agree with TRBD1. Trimming took 6 bases from V and 8 from J; bases not matched to a gene: 7. Germline V gives CDR1 SGHAT, CDR2 FQNNGV. The CDR3 is 15 amino acids. The DNA of the CDR3 is TGTGCCAGCAGGAACCCCGGGACAGGGGATTCACCCCTCCACTTT. Translation: CASRNPGTGDSPLHF.

V and J are TRBV7-9 and TRBJ2-1, with 13 bases identical to TRBD2. The CDR3 consists of 16 residues. The trim removed 5 bases at V and 8 bases at J, leaving 9 bases unmatched. Germline lookup yields CDR1 SEHNR and CDR2 FQNEAQ (reference sequence). The CDR3 protein is CASSPRTSGSVDEQFF. CDR3 coding DNA: TGTGCCAGCAGCCCCAGGACTAGCGGGAGTGTGGATGAGCAGTTCTTC.

This chain connects TRBV9 to TRBJ1-4; TRBD1 matches 11 bases. The CDR3 sequence is 15 residues long. Germline CDR1 and CDR2: SGDLS and YYNGEE. V dropped 4 bases and J dropped 6; count of bases not matched to a gene: 5. The CDR3 region is CASSTGTGGHEKLFF. For the CDR3, the DNA is TGTGCCAGCAGCACCGGGACAGGGGGTCATGAAAAACTGTTTTTT.

The rearrangement links TRBV5-1 to TRBJ1-1, with 7 bases that match TRBD1. Unmatched junction bases numbered 4, after V lost 0 bases and J lost 5 bases. The CDR3 length is 14 residues. Per the germline V gene, CDR1 is SGHRS and CDR2 is YFSETQ. The CDR3 region is CASSLAGGGTEAFF. The CDR3 DNA reads TGCGCCAGCAGCTTGGCAGGGGGAGGAACTGAAGCTTTCTTT.